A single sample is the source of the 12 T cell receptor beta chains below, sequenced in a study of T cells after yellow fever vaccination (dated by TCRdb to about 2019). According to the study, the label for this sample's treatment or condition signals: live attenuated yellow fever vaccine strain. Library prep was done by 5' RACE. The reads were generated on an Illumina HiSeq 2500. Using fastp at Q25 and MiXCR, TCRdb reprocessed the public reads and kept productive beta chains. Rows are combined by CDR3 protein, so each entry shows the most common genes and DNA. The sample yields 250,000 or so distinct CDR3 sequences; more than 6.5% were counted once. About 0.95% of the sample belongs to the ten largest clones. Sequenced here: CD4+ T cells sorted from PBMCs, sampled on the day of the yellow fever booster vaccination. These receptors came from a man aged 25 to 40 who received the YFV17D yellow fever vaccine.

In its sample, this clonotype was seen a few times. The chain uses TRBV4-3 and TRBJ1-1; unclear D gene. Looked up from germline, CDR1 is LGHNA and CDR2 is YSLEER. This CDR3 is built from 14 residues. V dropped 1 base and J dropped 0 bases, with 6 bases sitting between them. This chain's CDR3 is CASSQVGMNTEAFF. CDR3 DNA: TGCGCCAGCAGCCAAGTAGGCATGAACACTGAAGCTTTCTTT.

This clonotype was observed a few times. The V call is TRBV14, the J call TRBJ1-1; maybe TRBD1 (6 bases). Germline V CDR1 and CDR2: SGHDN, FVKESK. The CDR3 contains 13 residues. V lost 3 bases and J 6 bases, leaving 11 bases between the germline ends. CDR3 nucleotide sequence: TGTGCCAGCAGCCAGAACAGGGTTGCTGAAGCTTTCTTT. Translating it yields CASSQNRVAEAFF.

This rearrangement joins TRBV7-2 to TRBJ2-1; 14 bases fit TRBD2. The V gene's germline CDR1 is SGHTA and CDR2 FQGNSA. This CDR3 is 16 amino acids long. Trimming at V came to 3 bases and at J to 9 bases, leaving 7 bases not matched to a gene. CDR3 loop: CASSFGTSGSLGEQFF. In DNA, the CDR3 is TGTGCCAGCAGCTTCGGGACTAGCGGGAGCTTAGGTGAGCAGTTCTTC.

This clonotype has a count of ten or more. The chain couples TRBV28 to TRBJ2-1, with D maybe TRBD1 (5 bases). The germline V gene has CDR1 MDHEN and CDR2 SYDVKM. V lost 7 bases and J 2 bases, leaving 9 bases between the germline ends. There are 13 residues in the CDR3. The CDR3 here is CASTGSPYNEQFF. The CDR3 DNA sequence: TGTGCCAGCACAGGGTCCCCCTACAATGAGCAGTTCTTC.

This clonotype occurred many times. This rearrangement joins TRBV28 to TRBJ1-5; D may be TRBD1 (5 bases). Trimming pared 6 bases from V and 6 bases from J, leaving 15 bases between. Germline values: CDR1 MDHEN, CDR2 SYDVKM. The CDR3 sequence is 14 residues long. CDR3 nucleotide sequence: TGTGCCAGCAGGATAGACAGCCCGGCTCAGCCCCAGCATTTT. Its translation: CASRIDSPAQPQHF.

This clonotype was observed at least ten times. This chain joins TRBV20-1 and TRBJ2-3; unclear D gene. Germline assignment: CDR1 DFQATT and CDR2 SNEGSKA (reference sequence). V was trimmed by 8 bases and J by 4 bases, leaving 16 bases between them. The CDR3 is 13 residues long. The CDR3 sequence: CSSPPPGADTQYF. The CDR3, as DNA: TGCAGTTCGCCCCCCCCTGGGGCAGATACGCAGTATTTT.

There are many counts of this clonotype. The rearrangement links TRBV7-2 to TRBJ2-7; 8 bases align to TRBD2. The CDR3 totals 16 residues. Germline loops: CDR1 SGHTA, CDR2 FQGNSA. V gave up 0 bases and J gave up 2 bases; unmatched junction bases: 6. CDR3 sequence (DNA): TGTGCCAGCAGCTTAGCGATAAGCGGGAGTACCTACGAGCAGTACTTC. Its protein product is CASSLAISGSTYEQYF.

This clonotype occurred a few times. In DNA, the CDR3 is TGCAGTGCACAGGACAGCCTGAACACCGGGGAGCTGTTTTTT. Residues: CSAQDSLNTGELFF. V usage is TRBV20-1 and J usage is TRBJ2-2; possibly TRBD1 for D (6 bases). The CDR3 totals 14 residues. Trimming left V 6 bases short and J 1 base short, with 12 bases between. The germline V gene has CDR1 DFQATT and CDR2 SNEGSKA (reference sequence).

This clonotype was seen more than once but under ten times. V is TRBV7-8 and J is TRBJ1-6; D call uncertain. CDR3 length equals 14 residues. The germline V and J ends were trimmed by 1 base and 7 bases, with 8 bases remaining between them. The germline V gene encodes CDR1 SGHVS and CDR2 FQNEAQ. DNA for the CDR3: TGTGCCAGCAGCTTAGTGGCTGAGAATTCACCCCTCCACTTT. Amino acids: CASSLVAENSPLHF. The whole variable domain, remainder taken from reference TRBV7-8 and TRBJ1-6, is GAGVSQSPRYKVAKRGQDVALRCDPISGHVSLFWYQQALGQGPEFLTYFQNEAQLDKSGLPSDRFFAERPEGSVSTLKIQRTQQEDSAVYLCASSLVAENSPLHFGNGTRLTVT.

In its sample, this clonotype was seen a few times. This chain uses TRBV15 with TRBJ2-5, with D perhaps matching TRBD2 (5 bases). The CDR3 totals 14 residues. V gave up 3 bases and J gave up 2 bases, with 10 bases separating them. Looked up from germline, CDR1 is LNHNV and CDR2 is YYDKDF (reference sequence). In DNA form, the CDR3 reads TGTGCCACCAGCAGCTGGACTCCACAAGAGACCCAGTACTTC. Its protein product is CATSSWTPQETQYF.

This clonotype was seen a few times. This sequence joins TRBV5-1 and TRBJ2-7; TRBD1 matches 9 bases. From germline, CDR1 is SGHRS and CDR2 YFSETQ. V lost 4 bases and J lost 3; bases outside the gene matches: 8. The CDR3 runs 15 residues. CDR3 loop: CASSLGTGSYYEQYF. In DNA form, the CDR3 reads TGCGCCAGCAGCCTGGGGACAGGGTCCTACTACGAGCAGTACTTC. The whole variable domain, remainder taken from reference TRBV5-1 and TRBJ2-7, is KAGVTQTPRYLIKTRGQQVTLSCSPISGHRSVSWYQQTPGQGLQFLFEYFSETQRNKGNFPGRFSGRQFSNSRSEMNVSTLELGDSALYLCASSLGTGSYYEQYFGPGTRLTVT.

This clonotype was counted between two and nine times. The CDR3 nucleotides are TGCGCCAGCAGCCAAGATACGAGGGGCGCGCAGCATTTT. Translating gives CASSQDTRGAQHF. V usage is TRBV4-3 and J usage is TRBJ1-5, with D tentatively TRBD1 (5 bases). The CDR3 runs 13 residues. Germline CDR1 and CDR2: LGHNA and YSLEER. Between the trimmed V and J ends, which lost 0 bases and 13 bases, there was a span of 13 bases.